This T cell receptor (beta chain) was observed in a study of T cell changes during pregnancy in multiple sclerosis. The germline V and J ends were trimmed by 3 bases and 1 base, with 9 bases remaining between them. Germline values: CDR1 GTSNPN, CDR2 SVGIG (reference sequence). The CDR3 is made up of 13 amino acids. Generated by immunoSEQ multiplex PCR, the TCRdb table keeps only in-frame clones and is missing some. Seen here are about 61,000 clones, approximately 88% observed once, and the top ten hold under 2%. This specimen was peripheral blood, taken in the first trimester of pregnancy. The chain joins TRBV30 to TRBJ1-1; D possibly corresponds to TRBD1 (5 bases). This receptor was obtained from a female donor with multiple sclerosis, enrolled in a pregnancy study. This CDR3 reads CAWRAGPNTEAFF. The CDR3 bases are TGTGCCTGGAGGGCGGGACCGAACACTGAAGCTTTCTTT.